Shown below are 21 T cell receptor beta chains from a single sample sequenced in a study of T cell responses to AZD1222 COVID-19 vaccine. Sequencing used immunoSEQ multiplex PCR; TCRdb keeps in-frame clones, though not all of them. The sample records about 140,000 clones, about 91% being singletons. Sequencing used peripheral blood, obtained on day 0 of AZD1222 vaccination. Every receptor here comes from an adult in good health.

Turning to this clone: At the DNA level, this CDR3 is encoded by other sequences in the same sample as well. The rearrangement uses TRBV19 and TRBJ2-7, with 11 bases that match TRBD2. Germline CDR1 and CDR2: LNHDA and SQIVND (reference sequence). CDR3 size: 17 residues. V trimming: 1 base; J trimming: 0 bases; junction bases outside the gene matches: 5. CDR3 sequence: CASSIGLAGPSSYEQYF. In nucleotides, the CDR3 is TGTGCCAGTAGTATAGGACTAGCGGGGCCAAGCTCCTACGAGCAGTACTTC. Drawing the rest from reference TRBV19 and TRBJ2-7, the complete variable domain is DGGITQSPKYLFRKEGQNVTLSCEQNLNHDAMYWYRQDPGQGLRLIYYSQIVNDFQKGDIAEGYSVSREKKESFPLTVTSAQKNPTAFYLCASSIGLAGPSSYEQYFGPGTRLTVT.

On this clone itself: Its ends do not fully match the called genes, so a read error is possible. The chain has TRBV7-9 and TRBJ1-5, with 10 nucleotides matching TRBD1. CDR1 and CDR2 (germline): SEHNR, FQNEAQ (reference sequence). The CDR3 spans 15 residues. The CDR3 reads CASSLDRGPNQPQHF. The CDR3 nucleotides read TGTGCCAGCAGTTTAGACAGGGGGCCAAATCAGCCCCAGCATTTT.

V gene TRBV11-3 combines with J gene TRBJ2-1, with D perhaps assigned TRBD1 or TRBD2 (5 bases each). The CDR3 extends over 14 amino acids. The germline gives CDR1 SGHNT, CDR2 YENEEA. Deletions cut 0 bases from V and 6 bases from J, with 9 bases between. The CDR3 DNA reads TGTGCCAGCAGCTTAGATGGTGGGACCAATGAGCAGTTCTTC. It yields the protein CASSLDGGTNEQFF.

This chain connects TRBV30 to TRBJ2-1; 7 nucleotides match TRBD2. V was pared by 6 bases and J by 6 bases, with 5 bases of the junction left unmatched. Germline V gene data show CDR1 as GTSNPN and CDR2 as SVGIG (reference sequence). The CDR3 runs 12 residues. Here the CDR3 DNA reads TGTGCCTGTGCGGGAGCAGGCAATGAGCAGTTCTTC. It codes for CACAGAGNEQFF.

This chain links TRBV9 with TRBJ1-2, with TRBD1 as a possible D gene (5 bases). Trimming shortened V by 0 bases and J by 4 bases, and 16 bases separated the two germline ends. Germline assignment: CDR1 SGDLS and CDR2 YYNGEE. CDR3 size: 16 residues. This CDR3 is CASSVDAGRLIYGYTF. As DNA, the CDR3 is TGTGCCAGCAGCGTAGACGCAGGGAGACTAATCTATGGCTACACCTTC.

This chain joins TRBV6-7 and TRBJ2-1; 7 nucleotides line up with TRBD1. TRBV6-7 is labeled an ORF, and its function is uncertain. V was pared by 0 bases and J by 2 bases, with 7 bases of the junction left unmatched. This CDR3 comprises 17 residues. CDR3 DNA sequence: TGTGCCAGCAGTTACTCCGAAAGACAGGGTACCTACAATGAGCAGTTCTTC. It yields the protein CASSYSERQGTYNEQFF.

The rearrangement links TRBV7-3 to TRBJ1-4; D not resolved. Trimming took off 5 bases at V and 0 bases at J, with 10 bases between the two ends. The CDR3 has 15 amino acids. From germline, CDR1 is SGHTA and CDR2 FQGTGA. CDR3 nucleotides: TGTGCCAGCAGCAAGGACGGGACAACTAATGAAAAACTGTTTTTT. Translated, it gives CASSKDGTTNEKLFF.

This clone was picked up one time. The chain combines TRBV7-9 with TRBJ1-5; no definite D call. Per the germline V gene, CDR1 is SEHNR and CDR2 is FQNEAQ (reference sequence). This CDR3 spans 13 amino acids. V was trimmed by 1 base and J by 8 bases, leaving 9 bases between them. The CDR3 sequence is CASSLGEAEPQHF. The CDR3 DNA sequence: TGTGCCAGCAGCTTAGGTGAGGCGGAGCCCCAGCATTTT.

The CDR3 is CASSGQGAQQGNQPQHF. The CDR3 bases are TGTGCCAGCAGTGGGCAGGGGGCGCAACAAGGCAATCAGCCCCAGCATTTT. The chain carries TRBV6-1 and TRBJ1-5; TRBD1 agrees at 8 bases. Trimming cost V 4 bases and J 2 bases; bases outside gene matches: 10. The CDR3 covers 17 residues. Per the germline V gene, CDR1 is MNHNS and CDR2 is SASEGT.

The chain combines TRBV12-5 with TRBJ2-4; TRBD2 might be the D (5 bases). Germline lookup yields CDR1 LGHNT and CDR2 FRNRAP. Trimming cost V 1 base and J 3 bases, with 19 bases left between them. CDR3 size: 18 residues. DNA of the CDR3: TGTGCTAGTGGTTTGGAAAGCGGCTCCGGACTTGGCAAAAACATTCAGTACTTC. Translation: CASGLESGSGLGKNIQYF. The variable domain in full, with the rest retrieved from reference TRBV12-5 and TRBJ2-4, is DARVTQTPRHKVTEMGQEVTMRCQPILGHNTVFWYRQTMMQGLELLAYFRNRAPLDDSGMPKDRFSAEMPDATLATLKIQPSEPRDSAVYFCASGLESGSGLGKNIQYFGAGTRLSVL.

The CDR3 DNA is TGTGCCAGCAGCTTGGGGGGGAGAGCGGGCGGGAACGAGCAGTACTTC. Protein sequence: CASSLGGRAGGNEQYF. The V gene is TRBV5-4, the J gene TRBJ2-7; TRBD2 is a possible D gene (6 bases). Germline V lookup: CDR1 SGHNT, CDR2 YYREEE (reference sequence). The CDR3 consists of 16 residues. Trimming removed 0 bases at V and 5 bases at J, with 18 bases between.

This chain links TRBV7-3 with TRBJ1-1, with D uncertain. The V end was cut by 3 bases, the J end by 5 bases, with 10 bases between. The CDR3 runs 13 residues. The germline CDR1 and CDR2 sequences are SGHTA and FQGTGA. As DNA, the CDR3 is TGTGCCAGCAGCTTGTTAAGTGGGACTGAAGCTTTCTTT. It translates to CASSLLSGTEAFF.

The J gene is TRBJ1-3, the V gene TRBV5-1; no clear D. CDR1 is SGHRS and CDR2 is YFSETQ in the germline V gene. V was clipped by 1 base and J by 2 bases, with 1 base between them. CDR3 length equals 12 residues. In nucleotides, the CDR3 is TGCGCCAGCAGCTTGACTGGAAACACCATATATTTT. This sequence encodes CASSLTGNTIYF.

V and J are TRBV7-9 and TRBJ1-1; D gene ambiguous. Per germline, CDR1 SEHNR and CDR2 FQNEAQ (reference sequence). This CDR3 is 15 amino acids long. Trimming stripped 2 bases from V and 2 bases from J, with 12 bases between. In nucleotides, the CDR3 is TGTGCCAGCAGCTTATGGGGATCTGACAACACTGAAGCTTTCTTT. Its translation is CASSLWGSDNTEAFF.

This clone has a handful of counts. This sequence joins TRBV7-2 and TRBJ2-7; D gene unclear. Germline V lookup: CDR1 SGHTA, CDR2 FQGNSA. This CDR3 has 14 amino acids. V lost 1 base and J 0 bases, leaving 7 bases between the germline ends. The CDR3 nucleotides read TGTGCCAGCAGCTTAGAACAAAGCTCCTACGAGCAGTACTTC. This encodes CASSLEQSSYEQYF.

The CDR3 bases are TGCGCCAGCAGCCCCGACGCGGTCACTGAAGCTTTCTTT. It yields the protein CASSPDAVTEAFF. The chain uses TRBV4-1 and TRBJ1-1; unclear D gene. The germline gives CDR1 MGHRA, CDR2 YSYEKL. This CDR3 is 13 amino acids long. Trimming left V 4 bases short and J 4 bases short, with 10 bases between.

The CDR3 sequence: CASSVGEAEAFF. The CDR3 DNA sequence: TGTGCCAGCAGCGTAGGTGAGGCTGAAGCTTTCTTT. The J gene is TRBJ1-1, the V gene TRBV9; D unresolved. This CDR3 region has 12 residues. Trimming removed 0 bases from V and 6 bases from J, with 6 bases in between. The germline gives CDR1 SGDLS, CDR2 YYNGEE.

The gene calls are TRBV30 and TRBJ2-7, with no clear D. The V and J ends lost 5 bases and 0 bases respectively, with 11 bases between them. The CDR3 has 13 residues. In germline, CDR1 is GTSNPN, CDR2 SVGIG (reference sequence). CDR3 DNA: TGTGCCTGGTCGTACAGTTACTCCTACGAGCAGTACTTC. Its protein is CAWSYSYSYEQYF.

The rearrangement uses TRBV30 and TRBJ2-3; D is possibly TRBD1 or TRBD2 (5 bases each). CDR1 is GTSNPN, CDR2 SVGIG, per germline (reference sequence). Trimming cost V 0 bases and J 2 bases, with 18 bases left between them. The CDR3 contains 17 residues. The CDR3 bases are TGTGCCTGGAGTGTAGGTACGGGGCGGGCGTTCACAGATACGCAGTATTTT. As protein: CAWSVGTGRAFTDTQYF.

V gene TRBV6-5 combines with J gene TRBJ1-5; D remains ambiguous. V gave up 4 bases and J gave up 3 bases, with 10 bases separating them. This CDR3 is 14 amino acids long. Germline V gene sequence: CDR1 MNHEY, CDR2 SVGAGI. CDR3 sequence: CASSFDMYNQPQHF. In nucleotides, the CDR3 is TGTGCCAGCAGTTTTGACATGTACAATCAGCCCCAGCATTTT.

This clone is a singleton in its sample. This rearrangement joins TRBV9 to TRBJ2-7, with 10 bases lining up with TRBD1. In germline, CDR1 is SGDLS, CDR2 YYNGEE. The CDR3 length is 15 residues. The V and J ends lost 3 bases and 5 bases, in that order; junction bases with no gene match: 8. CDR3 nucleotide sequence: TGTGCCAGCAGCGCCCGGGACAGGGGATTCCACGAGCAGTACTTC. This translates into CASSARDRGFHEQYF.